This T cell receptor (beta chain) originates from a study of T cells in narcolepsy. Broader study findings: Some memory CD4+ repertoires had no autoreactive clone sequences. Comparing one patient's CSF and blood CD4+ clonotypes highlighted HCRT- and TRIB2-specific autoreactive clonotypes. Healthy controls reportedly lacked the autoreactive clonotypes serially found in patients' blood.

Only in-frame clones appear in the TCRdb table, and some are missing; sequencing was by immunoSEQ multiplex PCR. The table shows tens of thousands of clones, with 88% occurring only once. Germline values: CDR1 KGHSH, CDR2 LQKENI. Unmatched junction bases numbered 20, after V lost 4 bases and J lost 9 bases. This CDR3 is built from 18 residues. Remarks on this clone: Its cognate antigen is unknown.

This chain links TRBV18 with TRBJ2-1; 8 bases line up with TRBD2. Sequencing was performed on CD45RA- memory CD4+ T cells from PBMCs. The clonotype originates from a human donor with narcolepsy. The CDR3 reads CASSRLPPLAGGFGEQFF. In DNA form, the CDR3 reads TGTGCCAGCTCACGATTACCCCCTCTCGCGGGGGGCTTTGGTGAGCAGTTCTTC.